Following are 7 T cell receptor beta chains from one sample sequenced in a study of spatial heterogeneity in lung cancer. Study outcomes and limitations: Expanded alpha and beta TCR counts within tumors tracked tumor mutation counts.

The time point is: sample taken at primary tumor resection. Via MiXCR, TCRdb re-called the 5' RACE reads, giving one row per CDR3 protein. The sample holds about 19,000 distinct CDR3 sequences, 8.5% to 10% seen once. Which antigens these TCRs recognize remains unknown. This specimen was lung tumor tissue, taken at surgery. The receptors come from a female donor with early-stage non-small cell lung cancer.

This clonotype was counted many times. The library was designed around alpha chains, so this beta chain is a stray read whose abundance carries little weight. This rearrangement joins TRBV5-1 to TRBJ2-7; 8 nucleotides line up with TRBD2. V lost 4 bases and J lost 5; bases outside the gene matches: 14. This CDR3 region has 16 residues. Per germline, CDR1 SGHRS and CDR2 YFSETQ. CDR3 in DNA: TGCGCCAGCAGCGTGCGACCTCCGGGACTAGATAACGAGCAGTACTTC. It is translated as CASSVRPPGLDNEQYF.

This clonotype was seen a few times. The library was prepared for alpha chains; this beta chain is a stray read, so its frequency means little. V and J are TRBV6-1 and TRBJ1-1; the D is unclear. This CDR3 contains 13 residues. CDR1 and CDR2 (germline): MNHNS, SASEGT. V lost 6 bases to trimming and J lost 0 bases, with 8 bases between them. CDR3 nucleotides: TGTGCCAGCAGCGACGGGGTGAACACTGAAGCTTTCTTT. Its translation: CASSDGVNTEAFF.

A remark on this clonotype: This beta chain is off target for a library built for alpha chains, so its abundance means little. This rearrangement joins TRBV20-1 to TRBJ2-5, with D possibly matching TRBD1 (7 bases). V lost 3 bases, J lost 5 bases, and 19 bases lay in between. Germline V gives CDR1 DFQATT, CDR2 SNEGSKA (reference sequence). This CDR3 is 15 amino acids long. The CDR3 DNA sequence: TGCAGTGCTAGGGGTAGCGCAGGGGGGAGGGAGACCCAGTACTTC. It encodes CSARGSAGGRETQYF.

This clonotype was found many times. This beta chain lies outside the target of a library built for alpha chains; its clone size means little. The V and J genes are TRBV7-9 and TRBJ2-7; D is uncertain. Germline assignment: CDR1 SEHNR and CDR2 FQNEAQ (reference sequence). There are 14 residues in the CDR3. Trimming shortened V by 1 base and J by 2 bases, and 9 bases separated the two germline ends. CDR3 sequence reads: CASSLVRQPYEQYF. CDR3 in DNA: TGTGCCAGCAGCTTAGTACGGCAGCCCTACGAGCAGTACTTC. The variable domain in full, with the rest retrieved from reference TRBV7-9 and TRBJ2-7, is DTGVSQNPRHKITKRGQNVTFRCDPISEHNRLYWYRQTLGQGPEFLTYFQNEAQLEKSRLLSDRFSAERPKGSFSTLEIQRTEQGDSAMYLCASSLVRQPYEQYFGPGTRLTVT.

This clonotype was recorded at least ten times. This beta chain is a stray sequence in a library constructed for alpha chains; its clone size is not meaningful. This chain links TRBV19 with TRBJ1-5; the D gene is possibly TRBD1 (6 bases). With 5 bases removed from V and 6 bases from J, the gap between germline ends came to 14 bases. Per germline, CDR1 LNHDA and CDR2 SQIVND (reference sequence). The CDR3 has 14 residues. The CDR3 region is CASSSDRLGQPQHF. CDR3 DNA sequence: TGTGCCAGTAGTTCGGACAGACTCGGTCAGCCCCAGCATTTT.

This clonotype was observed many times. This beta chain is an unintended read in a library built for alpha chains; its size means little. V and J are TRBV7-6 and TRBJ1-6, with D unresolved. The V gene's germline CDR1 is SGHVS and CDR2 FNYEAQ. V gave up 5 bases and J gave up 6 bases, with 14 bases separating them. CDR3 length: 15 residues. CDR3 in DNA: TGTGCCAGCAGCCTCCACCGGGTTCCTAATTCACCCCTCCACTTT. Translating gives CASSLHRVPNSPLHF.

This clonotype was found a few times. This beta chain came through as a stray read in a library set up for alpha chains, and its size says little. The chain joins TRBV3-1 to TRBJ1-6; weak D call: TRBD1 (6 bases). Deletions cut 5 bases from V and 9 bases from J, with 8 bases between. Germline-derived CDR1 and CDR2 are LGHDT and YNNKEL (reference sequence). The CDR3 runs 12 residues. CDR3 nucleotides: TGTGCCAGCAGCGAGACAGGTTCACCCCTCCACTTT. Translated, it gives CASSETGSPLHF.